This entry lists 26 T cell receptor beta chains sequenced from one sample in a study of identifying expanded T cells in peripheral blood (dated by TCRdb to the late 2010s). Library method: the immunoSEQ multiplex PCR assay. Sourced from immuneACCESS, this table was stored by TCRdb with only in-frame sequences that have V and J called. A share of the clones is absent; for the studies checked, an unresolved V gene accounts for under half, and the remainder has no known explanation. Counted in this sample were 120,000 or so clones; 84% of them appeared once. The ten largest clones represent 3.3% of the sample. The specimen sequenced was blood. Receptors were obtained from a person between 18 and 69 years old in good health.

This chain joins TRBV7-9 and TRBJ1-2; TRBD1 might be the D (6 bases). CDR3 size: 14 residues. The ends were cut back, 2 bases at V and 4 bases at J, with 11 bases in the middle. CDR1 and CDR2 (germline): SEHNR, FQNEAQ (reference sequence). CDR3 loop: CASSLLTGSYGYTF. The CDR3 bases are TGTGCCAGCAGCTTACTCACAGGGTCCTATGGCTACACCTTC.

The chain uses TRBV21-1 and TRBJ2-1; the D call TRBD1 from the table was never checked on the DNA. TRBV21-1 is described as a pseudogene. This CDR3 has 14 residues. The CDR3 region has the DNA TGTGCCAGCATCCCTGACAGGGCTGACAATGAGCAGTTCTTC. This gives the protein CASIPDRADNEQFF.

The chain recombines TRBV6-6 with TRBJ1-1; no firm D call. The germline V and J ends were trimmed by 2 bases and 10 bases, with 11 bases remaining between them. From germline, CDR1 is MNHNY and CDR2 SVGAGI (reference sequence). The CDR3 runs 12 residues. CDR3 amino acids: CASSYRVLLAFF. The CDR3 nucleotides read TGTGCCAGCAGTTACCGAGTCTTATTAGCTTTCTTT.

The chain employs TRBV6-5 and TRBJ2-7; D not certain. This CDR3 region has 12 residues. Germline V gene sequence: CDR1 MNHEY, CDR2 SVGAGI. The ends were cut back, 6 bases at V and 1 base at J, with 7 bases in the middle. CDR3 nucleotides: TGTGCCAGCAGCTCCCTTTCCTACGAGCAGTACTTC. Translation: CASSSLSYEQYF.

The rearrangement uses TRBV5-1 and TRBJ2-3; 11 positions match TRBD1. CDR1 and CDR2 (germline): SGHRS, YFSETQ. Trimming at V came to 6 bases and at J to 6 bases, leaving 12 bases not matched to a gene. The CDR3 covers 16 residues. DNA for the CDR3: TGCGCCAGCACGGGGGACAGGGGGATATTGGCGGATACGCAGTATTTT. Translation: CASTGDRGILADTQYF.

Details on this clone: This sample also contains other DNA sequences that code for the same CDR3. This chain connects TRBV29-1 to TRBJ1-2; D is possibly TRBD1 (6 bases). Germline lookup yields CDR1 SQVTM and CDR2 ANQGSEA. The ends were cut back, 7 bases at V and 4 bases at J, with 13 bases in the middle. The CDR3 has 12 residues. The CDR3 DNA reads TGCAGCGCCGGGGGGCAGGGCTATGGCTACACCTTC. This gives the protein CSAGGQGYGYTF.

The gene calls are TRBV5-1 and TRBJ2-3, with D possibly being TRBD1 (5 bases). The CDR3 covers 15 residues. V dropped 4 bases and J dropped 1 base, with 13 bases sitting between them. CDR1 and CDR2 from the germline V gene are SGHRS and YFSETQ. The chain's CDR3 is CASSQRGYGTDTQYF. DNA of the CDR3: TGCGCCAGCAGCCAAAGGGGTTACGGCACAGATACGCAGTATTTT.

This rearrangement joins TRBV2 to TRBJ2-5; possibly TRBD1 for D (6 bases). The V and J ends lost 4 bases and 1 base respectively, with 10 bases between them. Germline V gives CDR1 SNHLY, CDR2 FYNNEI. This CDR3 has 14 residues. CDR3 DNA sequence: TGTGCCAGCAGTGTAGTGGGGGCCCAAGAGACCCAGTACTTC. Protein product: CASSVVGAQETQYF.

The J gene is TRBJ2-5, the V gene TRBV7-9; maybe TRBD1 (6 bases). CDR1 and CDR2 (germline): SEHNR, FQNEAQ (reference sequence). The CDR3 consists of 12 residues. Between the trimmed V and J ends, which lost 8 bases and 7 bases, there was a span of 14 bases. The CDR3 DNA reads as TGTGCCAGCCAACAGGGAGAGGGGACCCAGTACTTC. The encoded protein is CASQQGEGTQYF. Variable domain in full (rest from reference TRBV7-9 and TRBJ2-5): DTGVSQNPRHKITKRGQNVTFRCDPISEHNRLYWYRQTLGQGPEFLTYFQNEAQLEKSRLLSDRFSAERPKGSFSTLEIQRTEQGDSAMYLCASQQGEGTQYFGPGTRLLVL.

This clone was seen just once. This rearrangement joins TRBV5-4 to TRBJ1-1, with no clear D. CDR1 is SGHNT and CDR2 is YYREEE in the germline V gene (reference sequence). The CDR3 is 15 amino acids. Between the trimmed V and J ends, which lost 4 bases and 0 bases, there was a span of 13 bases. This CDR3 reads CASSPQMTVNTEAFF. The CDR3 region has the DNA TGTGCCAGCAGCCCACAAATGACTGTGAACACTGAAGCTTTCTTT.

V and J are TRBV7-8 and TRBJ2-5, with D perhaps TRBD1 or TRBD2 (5 bases each). CDR1 is SGHVS, CDR2 FQNEAQ, per germline. Trimming cost V 5 bases and J 5 bases, with 12 bases left between them. This CDR3 spans 13 amino acids. The CDR3 nucleotides read TGTGCCAGCAGCCGGGACGGTGGGGAGACCCAGTACTTC. It encodes CASSRDGGETQYF.

This clone was found a few times. The V call is TRBV5-1, the J call TRBJ2-3, with 12 bases that match TRBD1. The germline gives CDR1 SGHRS, CDR2 YFSETQ. The CDR3 consists of 15 residues. The trim removed 4 bases at V and 5 bases at J, leaving 5 bases unmatched. CDR3 loop: CASSMGQGAGDTQYF. DNA of the CDR3: TGCGCCAGCAGCATGGGACAGGGGGCAGGAGATACGCAGTATTTT.

This clone was recorded once. The chain couples TRBV20-1 to TRBJ2-5; D is ambiguous. CDR1 is DFQATT, CDR2 SNEGSKA, per germline (reference sequence). The V gene lost 2 bases and the J gene lost 3 bases, with 4 bases spanning the gap. The CDR3 sequence is 11 residues long. CDR3 bases: TGCAGTGCTAGACATGAAGAGACCCAGTACTTC. Translating gives CSARHEETQYF.

CDR3 loop: CASSLYGAGVGQPQHF. CDR3 sequence (DNA): TGTGCCAGCAGTTTATATGGGGCGGGGGTAGGGCAGCCCCAGCATTTT. The chain has TRBV27 and TRBJ1-5, with D tentatively TRBD1 (5 bases). The germline gives CDR1 MNHEY, CDR2 SMNVEV (reference sequence). Trimming pared 1 base from V and 7 bases from J, leaving 17 bases between. The CDR3 covers 16 residues.

The chain couples TRBV7-2 to TRBJ1-1; the D gene is possibly TRBD1 (5 bases). The germline gives CDR1 SGHTA, CDR2 FQGNSA. The CDR3 is made up of 15 amino acids. V lost 5 bases and J lost 1, with 14 bases in between. The CDR3 sequence is CASSHRQTTNTEAFF. For the CDR3, the DNA is TGTGCCAGCAGCCATAGACAGACTACGAACACTGAAGCTTTCTTT.

In the case of this clone: A much larger clone sits a single nucleotide away, making a read error possible. The V call is TRBV7-6, the J call TRBJ1-5, with D tentatively TRBD1 (6 bases). The germline gives CDR1 SGHVS, CDR2 FNYEAQ. Trimming left V 6 bases short and J 3 bases short, with 9 bases between. This CDR3 comprises 13 residues. CDR3 region: CASSWDINQPQHF. The CDR3 DNA reads TGTGCCAGCAGTTGGGACATCAATCAGCCCCAGCATTTT.

The chain's CDR3 is CASKGQFDDPTYGYTF. Here the CDR3 DNA reads TGTGCCAGCAAAGGTCAGTTCGACGACCCGACCTATGGCTACACCTTC. The chain links TRBV2 to TRBJ1-2; no reliable D call. This CDR3 has 16 residues. With 7 bases removed from V and 4 bases from J, the gap between germline ends came to 22 bases. The germline gives CDR1 SNHLY, CDR2 FYNNEI.

The chain links TRBV10-3 to TRBJ2-1; D remains unclear. The CDR3 loop spans 12 amino acids. Germline assignment: CDR1 ENHRY and CDR2 SYGVKD. Trimming stripped 11 bases from V and 7 bases from J, with 15 bases between. DNA of the CDR3: TGTGCCTCGAGTAAGGTACTAAATGAGCAGTTCTTC. This codes for CASSKVLNEQFF.

V gene TRBV7-8 combines with J gene TRBJ1-2; D unresolved. The V gene lost 0 bases and the J gene lost 0 bases, with 5 bases spanning the gap. Germline values: CDR1 SGHVS, CDR2 FQNEAQ. This CDR3 is built from 14 residues. In DNA, the CDR3 is TGTGCCAGCAGCTTAGCAGGGACTAACTATGGCTACACCTTC. It yields the protein CASSLAGTNYGYTF.

The gene calls are TRBV6-5 and TRBJ2-1, with D possibly matching TRBD1 (5 bases). Per germline, CDR1 MNHEY and CDR2 SVGAGI. The length of the CDR3 is 15 residues. V was clipped by 0 bases and J by 14 bases, with 20 bases between them. CDR3 DNA sequence: TGTGCCAGCAGTTACTCATCTGGACACCCTAAAAGGAAGTTCTTC. Protein product: CASSYSSGHPKRKFF.

The chain employs TRBV6-5 and TRBJ1-2; 7 bases match TRBD1. This CDR3 contains 14 residues. Germline V lookup: CDR1 MNHEY, CDR2 SVGAGI. With V trimmed by 0 bases and J by 7 bases, 5 bases remained unmatched. The CDR3 reads CASSYSRQGPGYTF. In nucleotides, the CDR3 is TGTGCCAGCAGTTACTCGAGACAGGGTCCTGGCTACACCTTC.

This clone was observed a single time. The chain joins TRBV6-6 to TRBJ2-7, with D perhaps assigned TRBD1 or TRBD2 (7 bases each). The V end was cut by 2 bases, the J end by 4 bases, with 15 bases between. This CDR3 comprises 15 residues. CDR1 is MNHNY, CDR2 SVGAGI, per germline (reference sequence). The CDR3 is CASSYTSDRAYEQYF. The CDR3 DNA sequence: TGTGCCAGCAGTTACACTAGCGACAGGGCATACGAGCAGTACTTC.

The V gene is TRBV18, the J gene TRBJ2-1, with a weak D call TRBD1 (6 bases). The germline V and J ends were trimmed by 3 bases and 4 bases, with 13 bases remaining between them. This CDR3 has 15 amino acids. CDR1 is KGHSH, CDR2 LQKENI, per germline. CDR3 region: CASSPRDTRYNEQFF. The CDR3 DNA reads TGTGCCAGCTCACCCCGGGACACGCGATACAATGAGCAGTTCTTC.

This chain joins TRBV6-5 and TRBJ1-1; possible D gene TRBD1, 5 bases. The germline V and J ends were trimmed by 5 bases and 1 base, with 8 bases remaining between them. CDR3 length: 13 residues. Germline-derived CDR1 and CDR2 are MNHEY and SVGAGI. The CDR3 region has the DNA TGTGCCAGCAGTCTCGACAGGAACACTGAAGCTTTCTTT. It specifies CASSLDRNTEAFF.

The J gene is TRBJ1-4, the V gene TRBV11-3; D not certain. Germline CDR1 reads SGHNT; CDR2 reads YENEEA. V was trimmed by 5 bases and J by 0 bases, leaving 13 bases between them. The length of the CDR3 is 16 residues. The CDR3 nucleotides read TGTGCCAGCAGCCCCCCGGACTTTGCAACTAATGAAAAACTGTTTTTT. It codes for CASSPPDFATNEKLFF.

V gene TRBV15 combines with J gene TRBJ1-2, with 10 positions matching TRBD1. The trim removed 6 bases at V and 2 bases at J, leaving 3 bases unmatched. Germline loops: CDR1 LNHNV, CDR2 YYDKDF (reference sequence). The CDR3 extends over 14 amino acids. CDR3 residues: CATSGTGANYGYTF. DNA of the CDR3: TGTGCCACCAGTGGGACAGGGGCCAACTATGGCTACACCTTC.